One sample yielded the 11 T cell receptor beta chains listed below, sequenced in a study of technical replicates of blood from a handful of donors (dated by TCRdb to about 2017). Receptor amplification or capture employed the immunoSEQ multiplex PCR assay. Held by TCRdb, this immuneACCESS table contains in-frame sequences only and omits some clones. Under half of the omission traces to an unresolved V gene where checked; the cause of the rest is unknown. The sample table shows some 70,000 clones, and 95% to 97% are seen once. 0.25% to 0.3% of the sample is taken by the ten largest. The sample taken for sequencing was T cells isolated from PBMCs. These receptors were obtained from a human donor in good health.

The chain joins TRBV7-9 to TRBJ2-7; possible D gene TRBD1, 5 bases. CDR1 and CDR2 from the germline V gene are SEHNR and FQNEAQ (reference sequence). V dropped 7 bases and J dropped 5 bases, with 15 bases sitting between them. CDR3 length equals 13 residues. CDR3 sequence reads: CASTEPGYHEQYF. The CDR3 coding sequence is TGTGCCAGCACCGAGCCAGGGTACCACGAGCAGTACTTC.

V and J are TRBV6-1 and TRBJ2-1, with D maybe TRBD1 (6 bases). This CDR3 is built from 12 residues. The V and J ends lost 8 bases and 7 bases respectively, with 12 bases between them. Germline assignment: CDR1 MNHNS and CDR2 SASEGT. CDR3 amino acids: CASDVRGNEQFF. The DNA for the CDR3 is TGTGCCAGCGATGTCAGGGGTAATGAGCAGTTCTTC.

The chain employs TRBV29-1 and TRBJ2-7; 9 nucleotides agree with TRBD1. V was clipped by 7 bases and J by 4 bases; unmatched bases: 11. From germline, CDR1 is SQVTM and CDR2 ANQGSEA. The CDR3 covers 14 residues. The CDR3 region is CSAAGTGPTYEQYF. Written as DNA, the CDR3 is TGCAGCGCGGCCGGGACAGGGCCGACATACGAGCAGTACTTC.

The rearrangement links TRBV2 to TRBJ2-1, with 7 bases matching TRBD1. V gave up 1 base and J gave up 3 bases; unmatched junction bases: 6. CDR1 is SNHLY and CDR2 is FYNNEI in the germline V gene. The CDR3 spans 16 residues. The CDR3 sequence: CASSEETGINYNEQFF. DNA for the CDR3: TGTGCCAGCAGTGAAGAGACAGGGATTAACTACAATGAGCAGTTCTTC.

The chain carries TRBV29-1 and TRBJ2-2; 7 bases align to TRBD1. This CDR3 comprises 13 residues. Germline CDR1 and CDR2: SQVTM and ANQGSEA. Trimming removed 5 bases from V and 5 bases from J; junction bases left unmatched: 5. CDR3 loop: CSVRGLGTGELFF. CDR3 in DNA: TGCAGCGTTAGGGGGCTAGGAACCGGGGAGCTGTTTTTT.

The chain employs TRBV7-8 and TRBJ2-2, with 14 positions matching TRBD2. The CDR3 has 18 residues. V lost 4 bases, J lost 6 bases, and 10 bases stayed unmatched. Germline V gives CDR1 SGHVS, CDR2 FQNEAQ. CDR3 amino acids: CASSSNFGLAGGSGELFF. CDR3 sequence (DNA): TGTGCCAGCAGCTCCAACTTTGGACTAGCGGGAGGCTCCGGGGAGCTGTTTTTT. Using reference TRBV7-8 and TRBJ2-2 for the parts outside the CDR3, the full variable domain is GAGVSQSPRYKVAKRGQDVALRCDPISGHVSLFWYQQALGQGPEFLTYFQNEAQLDKSGLPSDRFFAERPEGSVSTLKIQRTQQEDSAVYLCASSSNFGLAGGSGELFFGEGSRLTVL.

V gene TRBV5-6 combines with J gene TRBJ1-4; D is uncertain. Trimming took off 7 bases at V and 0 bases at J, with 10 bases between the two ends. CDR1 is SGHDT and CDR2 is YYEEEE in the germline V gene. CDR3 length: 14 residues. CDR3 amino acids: CASGPVATNEKLFF. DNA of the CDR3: TGTGCCAGCGGCCCAGTGGCAACTAATGAAAAACTGTTTTTT. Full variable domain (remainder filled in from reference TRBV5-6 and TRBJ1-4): DAGVTQSPTHLIKTRGQQVTLRCSPKSGHDTVSWYQQALGQGPQFIFQYYEEEERQRGNFPDRFSGHQFPNYSSELNVNALLLGDSALYLCASGPVATNEKLFFGSGTQLSVL.

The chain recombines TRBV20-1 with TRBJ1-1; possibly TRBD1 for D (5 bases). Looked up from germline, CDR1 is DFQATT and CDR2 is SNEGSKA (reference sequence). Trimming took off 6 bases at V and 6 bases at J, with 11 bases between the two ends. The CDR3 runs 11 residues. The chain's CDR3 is CSAGGGSEAFF. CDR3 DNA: TGCAGTGCCGGGGGAGGATCTGAAGCTTTCTTT.

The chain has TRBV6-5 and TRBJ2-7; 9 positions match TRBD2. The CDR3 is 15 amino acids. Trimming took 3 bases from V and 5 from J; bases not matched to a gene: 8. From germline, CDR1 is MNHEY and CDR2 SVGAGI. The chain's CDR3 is CASSYLREGPHEQYF. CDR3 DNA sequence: TGTGCCAGCAGTTATCTGCGGGAGGGCCCCCACGAGCAGTACTTC.

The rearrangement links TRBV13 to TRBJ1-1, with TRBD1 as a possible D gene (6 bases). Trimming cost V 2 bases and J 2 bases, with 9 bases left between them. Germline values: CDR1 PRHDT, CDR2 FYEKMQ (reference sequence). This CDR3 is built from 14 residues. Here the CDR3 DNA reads TGTGCCAGCAGCTTACAGGGGTTAAACACTGAAGCTTTCTTT. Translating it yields CASSLQGLNTEAFF.

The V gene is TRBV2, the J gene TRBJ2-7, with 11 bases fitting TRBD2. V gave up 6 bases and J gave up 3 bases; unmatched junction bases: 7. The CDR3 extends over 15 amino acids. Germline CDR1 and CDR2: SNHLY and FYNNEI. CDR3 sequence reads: CASSPTSGRNYEQYF. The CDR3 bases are TGTGCCAGCAGCCCAACTAGCGGGAGAAACTACGAGCAGTACTTC.